The 32 T cell receptor beta chains given below trace back to one sample, sequenced in a study of T cell responses to AZD1222 COVID-19 vaccine. The assay was immunoSEQ multiplex PCR, and TCRdb's table has in-frame clones only and misses some. The repertoire holds 150,000 to 200,000 clones, about 92% seen once, with 1.3% in the top ten. The sequences come from peripheral blood, collected 28 days after the second AZD1222 dose. The receptors originated from an adult who received the AZD1222 COVID-19 vaccine.

The V gene is TRBV3-1 (or the pseudogene TRBV3-2), the J gene TRBJ2-1; no firm D call. Trimming removed 0 bases from V and 6 bases from J, with 12 bases in between. Germline CDR1 is LGHDT and CDR2 is YNNKEL (reference sequence). The CDR3 runs 15 residues. Written as DNA, the CDR3 is TGTGCCAGCAGCCAAGAGAGGCTCATTACCAATGAGCAGTTCTTC. It codes for CASSQERLITNEQFF.

The chain recombines TRBV5-4 with TRBJ2-7, with D unresolved. CDR3 length equals 14 residues. Trimming took 2 bases from V and 3 from J, leaving 12 bases between them. Germline loops: CDR1 SGHNT, CDR2 YYREEE (reference sequence). The CDR3 DNA is TGTGCCAGCAGCTTCGACGGCGGACGCTACGAGCAGTACTTC. As protein: CASSFDGGRYEQYF.

The chain joins TRBV7-3 to TRBJ1-1; 7 bases match TRBD1. CDR3 length equals 14 residues. The ends lost 5 bases at V and 1 base at J; junction bases unmatched: 4. From germline, CDR1 is SGHTA and CDR2 FQGTGA. The DNA for the CDR3 is TGTGCCAGCAGCCCCCAGGGGGGGAACACTGAAGCTTTCTTT. It translates to CASSPQGGNTEAFF. Using reference TRBV7-3 and TRBJ1-1 for the parts outside the CDR3, the full variable domain is GAGVSQTPSNKVTEKGKYVELRCDPISGHTALYWYRQSLGQGPEFLIYFQGTGAADDSGLPNDRFFAVRPEGSVSTLKIQRTERGDSAVYLCASSPQGGNTEAFFGQGTRLTVV.

This clone is a singleton in its sample. This chain links TRBV6-1 with TRBJ2-1; D is undetermined. The V end was cut by 1 base, the J end by 12 bases, with 22 bases between. The CDR3 runs 16 residues. CDR1 and CDR2 (germline): MNHNS, SASEGT. The CDR3 is CASSEVSGPYGFRQFF. The CDR3 DNA sequence: TGTGCCAGCAGTGAAGTAAGTGGGCCGTATGGTTTTCGGCAGTTCTTC.

V is TRBV13 and J is TRBJ1-1, with D unclear. CDR1 is PRHDT, CDR2 FYEKMQ, per germline (reference sequence). The CDR3 length is 11 residues. The ends were cut back, 1 base at V and 3 bases at J, with 0 bases in the middle. In DNA form, the CDR3 reads TGTGCCAGCAGCTTAGACACTGAAGCTTTCTTT. Encoded protein: CASSLDTEAFF.

This clone came up a few times. The chain couples TRBV5-4 to TRBJ2-2, with 10 bases aligning to TRBD2. From germline, CDR1 is SGHNT and CDR2 YYREEE (reference sequence). The ends lost 4 bases at V and 5 bases at J; junction bases unmatched: 5. This CDR3 is 15 amino acids long. CDR3 amino acids: CASSEPSGGTGELFF. CDR3 DNA: TGTGCCAGCAGCGAGCCTAGCGGGGGTACCGGGGAGCTGTTTTTT.

The V and J genes are TRBV6-5 and TRBJ2-1, with D uncertain. The CDR3 loop spans 14 amino acids. The V gene lost 10 bases and the J gene lost 0 bases, with 13 bases spanning the gap. The germline V gene encodes CDR1 MNHEY and CDR2 SVGAGI. The CDR3 region has the DNA TGTGCCATATGGCCCCAAGGCTCCTACAATGAGCAGTTCTTC. Translated: CAIWPQGSYNEQFF.

The rearrangement links TRBV4-1 to TRBJ1-2; D is uncertain. Germline V CDR1 and CDR2: MGHRA, YSYEKL. V lost 0 bases and J 4 bases, leaving 21 bases between the germline ends. The length of the CDR3 is 18 residues. This chain's CDR3 is CASSQDQLGFGMGYGYTF. In nucleotides, the CDR3 is TGCGCCAGCAGCCAAGATCAGTTAGGGTTTGGGATGGGCTATGGCTACACCTTC.

The chain joins TRBV6-1 to TRBJ2-1; TRBD2 matches 9 bases. Germline trimming cut 4 bases from V and 6 bases from J; bases unmatched to any gene: 7. The CDR3 has 15 residues. Germline V CDR1 and CDR2: MNHNS, SASEGT. The CDR3 here is CASSAANSGSNEQFF. In nucleotides, the CDR3 is TGTGCCAGCAGTGCAGCGAATAGCGGGAGCAATGAGCAGTTCTTC.

The rearrangement links TRBV7-2 to TRBJ1-2; 7 bases agree with TRBD1. The ends lost 0 bases at V and 3 bases at J; junction bases unmatched: 7. The CDR3 runs to 16 residues. Germline V gene data show CDR1 as SGHTA and CDR2 as FQGNSA. DNA for the CDR3: TGTGCCAGCAGCTTAGCTGGCCAGGGACAGTACTATGGCTACACCTTC. The encoded protein is CASSLAGQGQYYGYTF.

V usage is TRBV6-2 or TRBV6-3 and J usage is TRBJ2-1; D call uncertain. The germline gives CDR1 MNHEY, CDR2 SVGEGT. The V end lost 2 bases, the J end lost 0 bases, and 8 bases lay between the germline ends. This CDR3 is built from 15 residues. CDR3 loop: CASSYPLGSYNEQFF. The CDR3 DNA reads TGTGCCAGCAGTTACCCTCTGGGCTCCTACAATGAGCAGTTCTTC.

The chain is built from TRBV6-1 and TRBJ2-7; no firm D call. Germline V CDR1 and CDR2: MNHNS, SASEGT. CDR3 length equals 17 residues. V was trimmed by 1 base and J by 2 bases, leaving 18 bases between them. Here the CDR3 DNA reads TGTGCCAGCAGTGAAGACCCCACAGACAATAACCCCTACGAGCAGTACTTC. Translation gives CASSEDPTDNNPYEQYF.

V usage is TRBV11-2 and J usage is TRBJ2-2, with unresolved D. The V gene's germline CDR1 is SGHAT and CDR2 FQNNGV. The length of the CDR3 is 14 residues. Between the trimmed V and J ends, which lost 4 bases and 2 bases, there was a span of 8 bases. As DNA, the CDR3 is TGTGCCAGCAGCTCATTAGAAAACACCGGGGAGCTGTTTTTT. It translates to CASSSLENTGELFF. The full variable domain, completed using reference TRBV11-2 and TRBJ2-2, is EAGVAQSPRYKIIEKRQSVAFWCNPISGHATLYWYQQILGQGPKLLIQFQNNGVVDDSQLPKDRFSAERLKGVDSTLKIQPAKLEDSAVYLCASSSLENTGELFFGEGSRLTVL.

In its sample, this clone was seen once. The chain uses TRBV5-8 and TRBJ2-3; D unresolved. The CDR3 is 14 amino acids. V was pared by 0 bases and J by 1 base, with 6 bases between. Germline assignment: CDR1 SGHTS and CDR2 YDEGEE. The CDR3 spells CASSLAAGTDTQYF. The DNA for the CDR3 is TGTGCCAGCAGCTTGGCCGCGGGCACAGATACGCAGTATTTT.

This clone occurred once. This chain connects TRBV7-6 to TRBJ2-1; D possibly corresponds to TRBD1 (5 bases). The V end lost 5 bases, the J end lost 5 bases, and 16 bases lay between the germline ends. CDR3 length: 15 amino acids. Germline V gene lookup returns CDR1 SGHVS and CDR2 FNYEAQ. The CDR3 spells CASSGAGYRNNEQFF. The CDR3 DNA is TGTGCCAGCAGCGGAGCAGGGTACAGAAACAATGAGCAGTTCTTC.

The rearrangement uses TRBV6-2 or TRBV6-3 and TRBJ2-7; 7 nucleotides align to TRBD1. The length of the CDR3 is 14 residues. V trimming: 4 bases; J trimming: 2 bases; junction bases outside the gene matches: 5. CDR1 is MNHEY, CDR2 SVGEGT, per germline. Here the CDR3 DNA reads TGTGCCAGCAGTTCTGGGACAGAAACCTACGAGCAGTACTTC. It yields the protein CASSSGTETYEQYF.

The CDR3: CASSLLRQDTEAFF. The DNA for the CDR3 is TGTGCCAGCTCACTGCTTAGGCAGGACACTGAAGCTTTCTTT. The V call is TRBV18, the J call TRBJ1-1, with D unclear. Trimming removed 4 bases from V and 3 bases from J, with 12 bases in between. The CDR3 covers 14 residues. Looked up from germline, CDR1 is KGHSH and CDR2 is LQKENI.

The V and J genes are TRBV2 and TRBJ2-7; no reliable D call. V was trimmed by 3 bases and J by 5 bases, leaving 5 bases between them. Germline V gene data show CDR1 as SNHLY and CDR2 as FYNNEI. The length of the CDR3 is 11 residues. The CDR3 is CASSDHNEQYF. CDR3 coding DNA: TGTGCCAGCAGTGATCACAACGAGCAGTACTTC.

This chain connects TRBV5-1 to TRBJ1-3; maybe TRBD1 (5 bases). CDR3 length: 15 amino acids. Germline-derived CDR1 and CDR2 are SGHRS and YFSETQ. V was trimmed by 4 bases and J by 1 base, leaving 12 bases between them. DNA of the CDR3: TGCGCCAGCAGCCTCAGGGTTGGATCTGGAAACACCATATATTTT. Amino acid sequence: CASSLRVGSGNTIYF.

The chain combines TRBV28 with TRBJ1-4, with TRBD1 matching 8 bases. This CDR3 has 15 amino acids. With V trimmed by 6 bases and J by 0 bases, 3 bases remained unmatched. Germline CDR1 is MDHEN and CDR2 is SYDVKM. CDR3 amino acids: CASRGQGATNEKLFF. In nucleotides, the CDR3 is TGTGCCAGCAGAGGACAGGGAGCAACTAATGAAAAACTGTTTTTT.

J is TRBJ1-4 and V is TRBV3-1 (or the pseudogene TRBV3-2), with D uncertain. CDR1 is LGHDT and CDR2 is YNNKEL in the germline V gene (reference sequence). The V and J ends lost 3 bases and 6 bases respectively, with 11 bases between them. The CDR3 sequence is 14 residues long. The CDR3 loop reads CASSQRTRYEKLFF. For the CDR3, the DNA is TGTGCCAGCAGCCAGCGGACGAGGTATGAAAAACTGTTTTTT.

The chain recombines TRBV5-4 with TRBJ2-5; D might be TRBD1 (5 bases). V dropped 1 base and J dropped 5 bases, with 21 bases sitting between them. Germline values: CDR1 SGHNT, CDR2 YYREEE (reference sequence). The CDR3 is 17 residues long. The CDR3 DNA is TGTGCCAGCAGCTTGCTAGGGTCAGGGTTAATGGGGGAGACCCAGTACTTC. It yields the protein CASSLLGSGLMGETQYF.

The genes are TRBV3-1 (or the pseudogene TRBV3-2) and TRBJ2-1; D is ambiguous. CDR3 length: 13 amino acids. CDR1 and CDR2 (germline): LGHDT, YNNKEL (reference sequence). V was pared by 0 bases and J by 12 bases, with 12 bases between. CDR3 region: CASSQDEISWQFF. The CDR3 nucleotides read TGTGCCAGCAGCCAAGATGAGATATCTTGGCAGTTCTTC.

V gene TRBV5-1 combines with J gene TRBJ2-7; D might be TRBD1 (5 bases). Germline assignment: CDR1 SGHRS and CDR2 YFSETQ. The V gene lost 4 bases and the J gene lost 0 bases, with 8 bases spanning the gap. The CDR3 length is 13 residues. Written as DNA, the CDR3 is TGCGCCAGCAGCCAACAGGTCTCCTACGAGCAGTACTTC. This encodes CASSQQVSYEQYF. Combining the CDR3 with reference TRBV5-1 and TRBJ2-7 gives the whole variable domain KAGVTQTPRYLIKTRGQQVTLSCSPISGHRSVSWYQQTPGQGLQFLFEYFSETQRNKGNFPGRFSGRQFSNSRSEMNVSTLELGDSALYLCASSQQVSYEQYFGPGTRLTVT.

The rearrangement links TRBV30 to TRBJ1-1; 7 bases are a match to TRBD1. The J segment lost 4 bases and the V segment lost 4 bases, leaving 6 bases of the junction unmatched. Germline V lookup: CDR1 GTSNPN, CDR2 SVGIG (reference sequence). This CDR3 comprises 13 residues. The CDR3 is CAWMGRGGTEAFF. CDR3 in DNA: TGTGCCTGGATGGGCAGGGGGGGCACTGAAGCTTTCTTT.

DNA of the CDR3: TGTGCCACCAGCAGATCACTCAGCGCCTCCTACAATGAGCAGTTCTTC. It encodes CATSRSLSASYNEQFF. The rearrangement uses TRBV15 and TRBJ2-1; D gene uncertain. Germline CDR1 reads LNHNV; CDR2 reads YYDKDF (reference sequence). Deletions cut 2 bases from V and 0 bases from J, with 11 bases between. The CDR3 loop spans 16 amino acids.

CDR3 coding DNA: TGTGCCAGCAGCCAAGACCCTGCAGCAGCGGGGGCCAGGGACACCGGGGAGCTGTTTTTT. Translated: CASSQDPAAAGARDTGELFF. This chain links TRBV3-1 (or the pseudogene TRBV3-2) with TRBJ2-2, with TRBD2 matching 8 bases. Germline CDR1 and CDR2: LGHDT and YNNKEL (reference sequence). V shed 0 bases, J shed 3 bases, and the junction held 15 bases outside the gene matches. CDR3 length: 20 amino acids.

The chain uses TRBV7-9 and TRBJ1-1; 8 nucleotides match TRBD1. The germline V gene encodes CDR1 SEHNR and CDR2 FQNEAQ (reference sequence). This CDR3 is 16 amino acids long. Losses at the gene ends were 1 base for V and 5 bases for J; bases not matched to a gene: 9. The CDR3, as DNA: TGTGCCAGCAGCTTAGGATGGACAGGGAAGTTGACTGAAGCTTTCTTT. Residues: CASSLGWTGKLTEAFF.

The chain recombines TRBV7-8 with TRBJ2-7; D is perhaps TRBD2 (6 bases). V gave up 5 bases and J gave up 0 bases, with 17 bases separating them. CDR1 SGHVS and CDR2 FQNEAQ come from the germline V gene. This CDR3 comprises 16 residues. The CDR3 spells CASSINTGLHSYEQYF. DNA for the CDR3: TGTGCCAGCAGCATAAATACGGGACTCCACTCCTACGAGCAGTACTTC.

V gene TRBV18 combines with J gene TRBJ2-1; D remains unclear. From germline, CDR1 is KGHSH and CDR2 LQKENI. The CDR3 runs to 13 residues. The V end was cut by 1 base, the J end by 4 bases, with 5 bases between. CDR3 coding DNA: TGTGCCAGCTCACCACAGGGATACAATGAGCAGTTCTTC. Its translation: CASSPQGYNEQFF.

In DNA form, the CDR3 reads TGTGCCAGCAGTAGGGGGTTGGCAGATACGCAGTATTTT. This gives the protein CASSRGLADTQYF. The V and J genes are TRBV2 and TRBJ2-3, with D possibly matching TRBD1 (6 bases). The V end lost 5 bases, the J end lost 4 bases, and 10 bases lay between the germline ends. CDR1 is SNHLY and CDR2 is FYNNEI in the germline V gene. The CDR3 spans 13 residues.

This chain joins TRBV29-1 and TRBJ1-5, with 8 bases fitting TRBD1. Per germline, CDR1 SQVTM and CDR2 ANQGSEA. The CDR3 covers 14 residues. The V segment lost 4 bases and the J segment 9 bases; nucleotides outside the gene matches: 11. CDR3 coding DNA: TGCAGCGTTGGTGGGACAGGCCCTCAGGGGCCCCAGCATTTT. Its protein is CSVGGTGPQGPQHF.